The present T cell receptor (beta chain) was sequenced within a study of shared clonotypes between healthy human individuals (TCRdb year 2020). About the investigation overall: The cohort comprised two women and a few men aged 18 to 49 years. For each donor, CD4 naive and CD4 memory were each run on three plates, CD8 naive on two plates, and CD8 memory on one plate. To increase sequencing depth and limit assay-specific biases, different laboratories used diverse techniques to prepare libraries and sequence TCR repertoires. Leukapheresis yielded between about 0.94 and 8.9 billion PBMCs per donor. The study deeply sequenced blood TCR repertoires of about 5 healthy adults to estimate repertoire size and the extent of clonotype sharing between individuals. General findings and caveats noted by the study authors: Because the study included only a small number of donors, the genetic and exposure-history diversity represented was limited. Incomplete sequencing was indicated by rarefaction of sorted-subset datasets, despite the large sequencing depth. Higher generation probabilities were observed for clonotypes shared by all four sorted-subset donors than for non-shared clonotypes. Sampling was limited to blood, and TCR repertoires in tissue likely differ from TCR repertoires in blood. Sharing across a few donors was observed for 4.5% to 6.5% of naive CD4, about 4% of naive CD8, roughly 2.3% of memory CD4, and around 0.4% of memory CD8 clonotypes. Larger estimated clonotype richness was generally found for naive subsets than for memory subsets. Pairwise subsampling indicated that sequencing depth was expected to affect the degree of clonotype sharing among donors.

Its CDR3 holds 15 amino acids, cysteine through phenylalanine. Solely the CDR3 DNA is kept, with 45 bases framed from the first base. V loses 4 bases at its end and J loses 2 bases; junction bases beyond the gene matches: 8. Based on the germline V gene, the CDR1 and CDR2 sequences are SGHRS and YFSETQ. The donors were healthy, HIV-negative adults who had no recently reported acute infections or vaccinations. Every donor was a Caucasian adult living in Nashville, Tennessee, USA. CD4+ T cells were enriched by magnetic negative selection; naive cells were then positively selected on CD45RA, and the negative fraction formed the memory subset. Blood was collected by leukapheresis, and PBMCs were isolated by Ficoll-Histopaque density gradient centrifugation and then cryopreserved in liquid nitrogen vapor phase. Purity and quantity of every magnetically sorted T cell population were checked by analytical flow cytometry. Each sorted fraction had its genomic DNA isolated and then quantified by UV absorbance on a Nanodrop 2000c.

This clone has only one observation. Its recognized antigen is unknown. No base-level quality is on record; no much larger clone is a single base apart. Using the deep immunoSEQ assay, multiplex PCR amplified TCR CDR3 regions from genomic DNA. Extracted genomic DNA from each cell subset was spread evenly across all wells of several immunoSEQ 96-well plates, with each plate serving as a replicate. For sorted subsets, each replicate PCR was loaded with around 220 ng genomic DNA, equivalent to about 30,000 T cell genomes. Purified libraries were measured with a Qubit 3.0 fluorometer, size-checked on a Bioanalyzer 2100, and measured again with the KAPA Library Quantification kit. Each immunoSEQ 96-well plate was sequenced on its own single-read 150-cycle Illumina NextSeq 550 flow cell. The paper's data handling went like this. The immunoSEQ output contained only junctional sequences without quality scores, so filtering could not match that applied to full-length reads. Sequences were annotated with PyIR, a Python wrapper for IgBLAST v1.9, using IMGT germline references to assign V/J genes and CDR3. Reads were removed for weak V/J assignments (E-value above 1e-6), missing CDR3, stop codons, out-of-frame junctions, or ambiguous translated residues. V3J clonotypes were defined as sequences sharing an identical inferred V gene, J gene, and CDR3 amino acid sequence. Percentage overlap between repertoires was computed as shared unique clonotypes divided by the size of the smaller repertoire. Richness of each repertoire was evaluated using RTK rarefaction, the Chao1 estimator, and Recon v2.1 estimates of unobserved clonotypes. For all TCRbeta clonotypes obtained by the gDNA method from a few donors, generation probabilities were computed with OLGA. TCRdb retrieved this table from immuneACCESS and kept in-frame rearrangements only. Not all clones are present; in checked studies, unresolved V genes account for under half, and no reason is known for the remainder. V and J calls and clone size are given by that table; D and trimming were obtained from the DNA. This sample has 1.5 million to 1.9 million clones in its table, and 95% to 99% of those were observed once. Jointly, the top ten make up roughly 0.4% of the sample.

Here the chain combines TRBV5-1 and TRBJ2-7; TRBD1 fits 8 bases in the junction. The source is a man under 40 in good health. Material for sequencing was naive CD4+ T cells sorted from blood. Read against the paper, the sample's cell subset or site label means: CD45RA+ positively selected. For the CDR3, the sequence is CASSVTGTGTYEQYF. The sequenced DNA is TGCGCCAGCAGCGTCACCGGGACAGGTACCTACGAGCAGTACTTC.